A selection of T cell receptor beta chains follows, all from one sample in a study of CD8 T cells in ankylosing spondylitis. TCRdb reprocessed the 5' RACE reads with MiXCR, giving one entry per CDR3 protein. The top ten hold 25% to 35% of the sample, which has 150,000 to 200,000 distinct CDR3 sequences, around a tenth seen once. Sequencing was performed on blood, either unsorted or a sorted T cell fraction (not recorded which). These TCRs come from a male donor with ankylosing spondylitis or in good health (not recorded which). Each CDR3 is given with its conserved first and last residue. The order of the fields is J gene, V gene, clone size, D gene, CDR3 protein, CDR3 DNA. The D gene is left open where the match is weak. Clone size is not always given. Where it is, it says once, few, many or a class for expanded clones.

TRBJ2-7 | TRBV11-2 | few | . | CASTTEWGRGSYEQYF | TGTGCCAGCACCACTGAATGGGGCCGGGGCTCCTACGAGCAGTACTTC
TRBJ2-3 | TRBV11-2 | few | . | CASSLADWGDTQYF | TGTGCCAGCAGCTTAGCGGATTGGGGAGATACGCAGTATTTT
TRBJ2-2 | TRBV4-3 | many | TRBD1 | CASSQGVGGFNTGELFF | TGCGCCAGCAGCCAAGGGGTAGGGGGCTTTAACACCGGGGAGCTGTTTTTT
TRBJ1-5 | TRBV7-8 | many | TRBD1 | CASSPRDRGNQPQHF | TGTGCCAGCAGCCCCCGGGACAGGGGGAATCAGCCCCAGCATTTT
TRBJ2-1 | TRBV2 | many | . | CASNLQGYNEQFF | TGTGCCAGCAACCTACAGGGTTACAATGAGCAGTTCTTC
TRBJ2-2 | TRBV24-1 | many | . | CATSDFRDTGELFF | TGTGCCACCAGTGATTTCAGGGACACCGGGGAGCTGTTTTTT
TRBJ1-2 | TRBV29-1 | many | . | CSVEGQPSNYGYTF | TGCAGCGTTGAAGGACAGCCATCTAACTATGGCTACACCTTC
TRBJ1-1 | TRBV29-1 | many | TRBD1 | CSAWDRGTEAFF | TGCAGCGCCTGGGACAGGGGGACTGAAGCTTTCTTT
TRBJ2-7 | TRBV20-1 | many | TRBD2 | CSASESGLSYEQYF | TGCAGTGCTAGCGAGTCGGGACTATCATACGAGCAGTACTTC
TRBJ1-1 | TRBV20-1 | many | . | CSARTTNTEAFF | TGCAGTGCTAGAACAACGAACACTGAAGCTTTCTTT
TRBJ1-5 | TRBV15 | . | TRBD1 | CATSREGGRNQPQHF | TGTGCCACCAGCAGAGAAGGGGGCCGGAATCAGCCCCAGCATTTT
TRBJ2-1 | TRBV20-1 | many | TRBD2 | CSARDLTSGTYNEQFF | TGCAGTGCTAGAGATCTTACTAGCGGGACCTACAATGAGCAGTTCTTC